Below are 19 T cell receptor beta chains sequenced from a single sample in a study of shared clonotypes between healthy human individuals. Assay used: immunoSEQ multiplex PCR; TCRdb lists only in-frame clones, some missing. This table has about 2.3 million clones, 85% to 95% appearing once. Source material: naive CD4+ T cells from PBMCs. Noted subset: CD45RA+ positively selected. These receptors all stem from a man aged 18 to 29 in good health. Some clones in this sample may be carry-over from other donors' samples.

The chain uses TRBV28 and TRBJ2-7, with D perhaps TRBD2 (7 bases). Trimming cost V 2 bases and J 2 bases, with 13 bases left between them. The CDR3 extends over 15 amino acids. The germline CDR1 and CDR2 sequences are MDHEN and SYDVKM. The CDR3 sequence: CASSLRGGRPYEQYF. The DNA of the CDR3 is TGTGCCAGCAGTTTAAGGGGGGGCAGACCCTACGAGCAGTACTTC.

V usage is TRBV7-2 and J usage is TRBJ2-7; D gene unclear. V dropped 2 bases and J dropped 1 base, with 15 bases sitting between them. Germline-derived CDR1 and CDR2 are SGHTA and FQGNSA. The CDR3 extends over 16 amino acids. The CDR3 loop reads CASSLWLSTISYEQYF. CDR3 in DNA: TGTGCCAGCAGCTTATGGCTTTCGACGATTTCCTACGAGCAGTACTTC.

On this clone: This sample also contains other DNA sequences that code for the same CDR3. The CDR3 sequence: CATSRDLSTEAFF. CDR3 in DNA: TGTGCCACCAGCAGAGATCTGAGCACTGAAGCTTTCTTT. The chain links TRBV15 to TRBJ1-1, with D uncertain. V was clipped by 0 bases and J by 4 bases, with 6 bases between them. Germline values: CDR1 LNHNV, CDR2 YYDKDF (reference sequence). The CDR3 is made up of 13 amino acids.

The rearrangement uses TRBV7-7 and TRBJ1-5, with 8 bases matching TRBD1. This CDR3 contains 16 residues. The V gene end was trimmed by 5 bases and the J gene end by 5 bases; junction bases not matched to a gene: 11. Germline CDR1 is SSHAT and CDR2 is FNYEAQ (reference sequence). This chain's CDR3 is CASSGEDRETHQPQHF. The CDR3 region has the DNA TGTGCCAGCAGCGGAGAGGACAGGGAGACCCATCAGCCCCAGCATTTT. Complete variable domain (other parts from reference TRBV7-7 and TRBJ1-5): GAGVSQSPRYKVTKRGQDVTLRCDPISSHATLYWYQQALGQGPEFLTYFNYEAQPDKSGLPSDRFSAERPEGSISTLTIQRTEQRDSAMYRCASSGEDRETHQPQHFGDGTRLSIL.

This clone came up once. The chain joins TRBV28 to TRBJ2-7, with D perhaps assigned TRBD1 or TRBD2 (5 bases each). Germline loops: CDR1 MDHEN, CDR2 SYDVKM. Between the trimmed V and J ends, which lost 3 bases and 3 bases, there was a span of 15 bases. This CDR3 is built from 15 residues. The CDR3 here is CASSFSGTTRYEQYF. The CDR3 DNA reads TGTGCCAGCAGTTTTTCCGGGACCACGCGCTACGAGCAGTACTTC. Full variable domain (remainder filled in from reference TRBV28 and TRBJ2-7): DVKVTQSSRYLVKRTGEKVFLECVQDMDHENMFWYRQDPGLGLRLIYFSYDVKMKEKGDIPEGYSVSREKKERFSLILESASTNQTSMYLCASSFSGTTRYEQYFGPGTRLTVT.

The CDR3 DNA reads TGTGCCAGCAGCCGAGGTTGGTTAGCGGGAGGTTCCCTTAGCACAGATACGCAGTATTTT. Translating it yields CASSRGWLAGGSLSTDTQYF. V gene TRBV4-2 combines with J gene TRBJ2-3, with 10 nucleotides matching TRBD2. Unmatched junction bases numbered 16, after V lost 4 bases and J lost 0 bases. CDR3 length equals 20 residues. The V gene's germline CDR1 is LGHNA and CDR2 YNFKEQ.

On this clone itself: The same CDR3 can be traced to other DNA sequences in this sample. This chain links TRBV5-1 with TRBJ2-2; TRBD2 might be the D (6 bases). Germline assignment: CDR1 SGHRS and CDR2 YFSETQ. Trimming removed 0 bases from V and 4 bases from J, with 10 bases in between. This CDR3 spans 15 amino acids. CDR3 nucleotides: TGCGCCAGCAGCTTGGAGGGCGGGGCCACCGGGGAGCTGTTTTTT. The encoded protein is CASSLEGGATGELFF.

This clone was counted between two and nine times. The J gene is TRBJ1-1, the V gene TRBV5-1; no clear D. Germline CDR1 is SGHRS and CDR2 is YFSETQ. V lost 6 bases to trimming and J lost 0 bases, with 3 bases between them. This CDR3 contains 11 residues. In DNA form, the CDR3 reads TGCGCCAGCACCATGAACACTGAAGCTTTCTTT. Residues: CASTMNTEAFF.

V and J are TRBV29-1 and TRBJ2-5; D is perhaps TRBD2 (6 bases). The germline gives CDR1 SQVTM, CDR2 ANQGSEA. The CDR3 is 15 residues long. Trimming stripped 5 bases from V and 1 base from J, with 17 bases between. The CDR3 coding sequence is TGCAGCGTTCCCCCCCTGGCGGGGCTCCAAGAGACCCAGTACTTC. Protein: CSVPPLAGLQETQYF.

The chain recombines TRBV2 with TRBJ1-2; D gene uncertain. The V end was cut by 4 bases, the J end by 4 bases, with 10 bases between. Germline values: CDR1 SNHLY, CDR2 FYNNEI. CDR3 length equals 13 residues. In DNA form, the CDR3 reads TGTGCCAGCAGTGCCGAGGTTGCCTATGGCTACACCTTC. Translated, it gives CASSAEVAYGYTF.

J is TRBJ2-7 and V is TRBV28; TRBD1 agrees at 7 bases. This CDR3 spans 15 amino acids. V trimming: 7 bases; J trimming: 4 bases; junction bases outside the gene matches: 13. The germline CDR1 and CDR2 sequences are MDHEN and SYDVKM. CDR3 amino acids: CASNEQGSLQYEQYF. The CDR3 nucleotides read TGTGCCAGCAACGAACAGGGGTCACTCCAGTACGAGCAGTACTTC.

This sequence joins TRBV4-3 and TRBJ2-7, with D tentatively TRBD1 or TRBD2 (6 bases each). Trimming removed 0 bases from V and 6 bases from J, with 18 bases in between. The CDR3 totals 16 residues. In germline, CDR1 is LGHNA, CDR2 YSLEER. The CDR3 reads CASSQDWRTVGLEQYF. CDR3 nucleotides: TGCGCCAGCAGCCAAGATTGGAGGACAGTGGGACTCGAGCAGTACTTC.

This clone came up once. The V gene is TRBV6-1, the J gene TRBJ1-3; D remains unclear. Germline-derived CDR1 and CDR2 are MNHNS and SASEGT. The length of the CDR3 is 17 residues. V was shortened by 2 bases and J by 0 bases, with 14 bases between the two germline ends. The CDR3, as DNA: TGTGCCAGCAGTGAAAGTGTCCCCCGGATCTCTGGAAACACCATATATTTT. Its translation: CASSESVPRISGNTIYF.

The chain joins TRBV7-9 to TRBJ2-5; TRBD1 aligns across 11 bases. CDR1 is SEHNR and CDR2 is FQNEAQ in the germline V gene (reference sequence). Trimming removed 2 bases from V and 4 bases from J; junction bases left unmatched: 12. The CDR3 consists of 18 residues. CDR3 sequence reads: CASSLWGTGDRGSETQYF. In DNA, the CDR3 is TGTGCCAGCAGCTTATGGGGTACCGGGGACAGGGGGTCAGAGACCCAGTACTTC. Drawing the rest from reference TRBV7-9 and TRBJ2-5, the complete variable domain is DTGVSQNPRHKITKRGQNVTFRCDPISEHNRLYWYRQTLGQGPEFLTYFQNEAQLEKSRLLSDRFSAERPKGSFSTLEIQRTEQGDSAMYLCASSLWGTGDRGSETQYFGPGTRLLVL.

A remark on this clone: Distinct nucleotide sequences in the sample also encode this CDR3. The chain recombines TRBV28 with TRBJ1-4; D uncertain. From germline, CDR1 is MDHEN and CDR2 SYDVKM. The CDR3 is made up of 14 amino acids. The V end was cut by 8 bases, the J end by 0 bases, with 10 bases between. The CDR3 DNA follows: TGTGCCAGCTCCACCGGTTCAACTAATGAAAAACTGTTTTTT. It is translated as CASSTGSTNEKLFF.

The CDR3 nucleotides read TGTGCCAGCACCGGGGACCGGGGGACCGATGAGCAGTTCTTC. The encoded protein is CASTGDRGTDEQFF. The chain combines TRBV6-1 with TRBJ2-1, with TRBD2 as a possible D gene (6 bases). V was shortened by 7 bases and J by 8 bases, with 18 bases between the two germline ends. The germline gives CDR1 MNHNS, CDR2 SASEGT. The CDR3 loop spans 14 amino acids.

The genes are TRBV5-4 and TRBJ1-4; no reliable D call. The germline V and J ends were trimmed by 1 base and 0 bases, with 7 bases remaining between them. Germline V lookup: CDR1 SGHNT, CDR2 YYREEE (reference sequence). CDR3 size: 15 residues. The CDR3 nucleotides read TGTGCCAGCAGCTTGTTGGGGACAACTAATGAAAAACTGTTTTTT. Residues: CASSLLGTTNEKLFF.

The rearrangement joins TRBV6-6 to TRBJ2-7, with D possibly TRBD1 on 5 matching bases. Germline V gene lookup returns CDR1 MNHNY and CDR2 SVGAGI (reference sequence). This CDR3 has 13 residues. V shed 2 bases and J shed 3 bases, with 8 bases lying between them. The CDR3 DNA sequence: TGTGCCAGCAGTTACCGACAGTTCTACGAGCAGTACTTC. It yields the protein CASSYRQFYEQYF.

V gene TRBV28 combines with J gene TRBJ2-3, with D possibly TRBD1 on 6 matching bases. V shed 3 bases and J shed 3 bases, with 13 bases lying between them. This CDR3 comprises 15 residues. Germline values: CDR1 MDHEN, CDR2 SYDVKM. The CDR3 bases are TGTGCCAGCAGTTTCTCAGGGGCGCAGACAGATACGCAGTATTTT. It is translated as CASSFSGAQTDTQYF.